Each of the 20 T cell receptor beta chains below was sequenced from the same sample in a study of naive and memory T cell subsets. An equimolar mix of two oligonucleotides served as the beta constant-region primer for TRBC1 and TRBC2. Ligated cDNA was amplified by four rounds of PCR with nested alpha and beta constant-region primers and SP2. TCRdb called the UMI-ligation and nested PCR reads again in MiXCR, with one record for every CDR3 protein. The sample holds around 110,000 distinct CDR3 sequences, just over 35% seen once. The sequenced sample was central memory CD4+ T cells from blood. The receptors come from a human donor in good health.

The chain links TRBV6-1 to TRBJ2-3; 9 bases are shared with TRBD1. This CDR3 contains 16 residues. V lost 6 bases and J lost 1; bases outside the gene matches: 8. Germline CDR1 is MNHNS and CDR2 is SASEGT. CDR3 DNA: TGTGCCAGCAGGGGGGGGACAGGGAGAGGCACAGATACGCAGTATTTT. Its protein product is CASRGGTGRGTDTQYF.

The rearrangement joins TRBV12-3 or TRBV12-4 to TRBJ2-1; TRBD2 agrees at 7 bases. The CDR3 has 15 amino acids. Trimming cost V 8 bases and J 7 bases; bases outside gene matches: 14. The CDR3 coding sequence is TGTGCCAGCTCCTTGACCAGACTAGCAAGGAATGAGCAGTTCTTC. Amino acid sequence: CASSLTRLARNEQFF.

This rearrangement joins TRBV20-1 to TRBJ2-2; D may be TRBD1 (7 bases). The CDR3 is made up of 15 amino acids. Germline CDR1 and CDR2: DFQATT and SNEGSKA (reference sequence). V was cut by 0 bases and J by 5 bases, with 13 bases left in between. For the CDR3, the DNA is TGCAGTGCTAGAGATGGAGGGGGCGCAACCGGGGAGCTGTTTTTT. Translation: CSARDGGGATGELFF.

The table lists this clonotype with a few counts. The V call is TRBV28, the J call TRBJ2-3; 7 bases agree with TRBD2. Germline lookup yields CDR1 MDHEN and CDR2 SYDVKM. The CDR3 covers 15 residues. V lost 7 bases to trimming and J lost 1 base; unmatched junction nucleotides: 8. This CDR3 reads CASNTITSGTDTQYF. CDR3 DNA: TGTGCCAGCAATACAATTACTAGCGGCACAGATACGCAGTATTTT. The variable domain in full, completed from reference TRBV28 and TRBJ2-3, reads DVKVTQSSRYLVKRTGEKVFLECVQDMDHENMFWYRQDPGLGLRLIYFSYDVKMKEKGDIPEGYSVSREKKERFSLILESASTNQTSMYLCASNTITSGTDTQYFGPGTRLTVL.

The V call is TRBV5-1, the J call TRBJ2-1; D tentatively reads TRBD1 or TRBD2 (7 bases each). Germline V gene data show CDR1 as SGHRS and CDR2 as YFSETQ. Trimming left V 2 bases short and J 8 bases short, with 23 bases between. This CDR3 spans 17 amino acids. The CDR3 is CASSFSPGRGGFDEQFF. DNA for the CDR3: TGCGCCAGCAGCTTCTCCCCAGGCAGGGGGGGGTTCGATGAGCAGTTCTTC.

The chain recombines TRBV6-6 with TRBJ2-4; D possibly corresponds to TRBD1 (5 bases). The V gene lost 4 bases and the J gene lost 0 bases, with 10 bases spanning the gap. Germline V gene sequence: CDR1 MNHNY, CDR2 SVGAGI (reference sequence). This CDR3 spans 15 amino acids. CDR3 in DNA: TGTGCCAGCAGTTCCCCACAGGTAGCCAAAAACATTCAGTACTTC. Translated, it gives CASSSPQVAKNIQYF.

This rearrangement joins TRBV3-1 to TRBJ2-1; weak D call: TRBD1 (5 bases). Trimming removed 5 bases at V and 15 bases at J, with 14 bases between. Germline CDR1 reads LGHDT; CDR2 reads YNNKEL (reference sequence). The CDR3 loop spans 11 amino acids. The CDR3, as DNA: TGTGCCAGCAGCTCCTATAGGGGTAGGTTCTTC. Protein product: CASSSYRGRFF.

The V gene is TRBV7-2, the J gene TRBJ2-1; D might be TRBD1 (5 bases). The CDR3 has 16 amino acids. V lost 6 bases to trimming and J lost 0 bases, with 15 bases between them. Germline V lookup: CDR1 SGHTA, CDR2 FQGNSA. The CDR3: CASRDLKGRSYNEQFF. The CDR3 DNA reads TGTGCCAGCAGAGACTTGAAGGGGCGCTCCTACAATGAGCAGTTCTTC.

V gene TRBV28 combines with J gene TRBJ1-5; D is perhaps TRBD1 (5 bases). The ends were cut back, 7 bases at V and 0 bases at J, with 19 bases in the middle. Germline V gene data show CDR1 as MDHEN and CDR2 as SYDVKM. This CDR3 has 17 amino acids. The CDR3 region is CASTNSGAGYSNQPQHF. CDR3 nucleotide sequence: TGTGCCAGCACTAACTCCGGGGCCGGGTATAGCAATCAGCCCCAGCATTTT. Full variable domain (rest looked up from reference TRBV28 and TRBJ1-5): DVKVTQSSRYLVKRTGEKVFLECVQDMDHENMFWYRQDPGLGLRLIYFSYDVKMKEKGDIPEGYSVSREKKERFSLILESASTNQTSMYLCASTNSGAGYSNQPQHFGDGTRLSIL.

The chain employs TRBV7-3 and TRBJ2-2; the match to TRBD1 covers 10 bases. Germline V lookup: CDR1 SGHTA, CDR2 FQGTGA. The CDR3 loop spans 16 amino acids. J was trimmed by 5 bases and V by 9 bases; bases with no gene match: 12. The CDR3 coding sequence is TGTGCCAGTCAACCGGGACAGGGGATCTCTACCGGGGAGCTGTTTTTT. Its translation: CASQPGQGISTGELFF.

This clonotype was picked up a small number of times. The V and J genes are TRBV4-2 and TRBJ2-1; possibly TRBD2 for D (6 bases). Germline CDR1 and CDR2: LGHNA and YNFKEQ. There are 15 residues in the CDR3. The V end was cut by 0 bases, the J end by 0 bases, with 6 bases between. The CDR3 protein is CASSQEGGSYNEQFF. The DNA of the CDR3 is TGTGCCAGCAGCCAAGAGGGGGGCTCCTACAATGAGCAGTTCTTC.

Remarks on this clonotype: At one end the junction does not follow the germline gene, possibly because of a read error. V and J are TRBV19 and TRBJ2-1, with 10 bases lining up with TRBD1. The CDR3 spans 14 residues. Germline CDR1 is LNHDA and CDR2 is SQIVND (reference sequence). CDR3 sequence (DNA): TGTGTCAGTAGGGACAGGGGTCGCAACAATGAGCAGTTCTTC. Translating it yields CVSRDRGRNNEQFF.

This sequence joins TRBV11-3 and TRBJ2-1, with D possibly matching TRBD2 (5 bases). V lost 5 bases and J 3 bases, leaving 23 bases between the germline ends. From germline, CDR1 is SGHNT and CDR2 YENEEA. The CDR3 has 18 residues. This chain's CDR3 is CASSPRTRRVIRYNEQFF. The DNA for the CDR3 is TGTGCCAGCAGCCCGCGAACTAGACGGGTGATCCGCTACAATGAGCAGTTCTTC. Based on the CDR3 plus reference TRBV11-3 and TRBJ2-1, the full variable domain is EAGVVQSPRYKIIEKKQPVAFWCNPISGHNTLYWYLQNLGQGPELLIRYENEEAVDDSQLPKDRFSAERLKGVDSTLKIQPAELGDSAVYLCASSPRTRRVIRYNEQFFGPGTRLTVL.

The sample holds a few counts of this clonotype. The chain recombines TRBV28 with TRBJ1-1, with TRBD1 as a possible D gene (5 bases). CDR1 is MDHEN, CDR2 SYDVKM, per germline. Trimming shortened V by 6 bases and J by 5 bases, and 16 bases separated the two germline ends. The CDR3 runs to 14 residues. The CDR3 DNA reads TGTGCCAGCAGCCTGATAGGGGCGAGGACTGAAGCTTTCTTT. Encoded protein: CASSLIGARTEAFF.

The chain joins TRBV7-2 to TRBJ2-7, with 9 bases fitting TRBD1. The germline gives CDR1 SGHTA, CDR2 FQGNSA. V lost 5 bases, J lost 1 base, and 6 bases stayed unmatched. The CDR3 covers 15 residues. CDR3 sequence reads: CASSPSGQGSYEQYF. In DNA form, the CDR3 reads TGTGCCAGCAGCCCGTCCGGACAGGGGTCCTACGAGCAGTACTTC. Supplemented by reference TRBV7-2 and TRBJ2-7, the full variable domain reads GAGVSQSPSNKVTEKGKDVELRCDPISGHTALYWYRQSLGQGLEFLIYFQGNSAPDKSGLPSDRFSAERTGGSVSTLTIQRTQQEDSAVYLCASSPSGQGSYEQYFGPGTRLTVT.

The V and J genes are TRBV5-1 and TRBJ1-1; D is unclear. Germline V gene sequence: CDR1 SGHRS, CDR2 YFSETQ. This CDR3 region has 16 residues. Trimming shortened V by 0 bases and J by 0 bases, and 12 bases separated the two germline ends. CDR3 protein: CASSLDAGIMNTEAFF. The CDR3 nucleotides are TGCGCCAGCAGCTTGGATGCAGGAATAATGAACACTGAAGCTTTCTTT.

The chain uses TRBV28 and TRBJ2-4; 7 nucleotides agree with TRBD2. Germline CDR1 and CDR2: MDHEN and SYDVKM. This CDR3 region has 15 residues. The J segment lost 7 bases and the V segment lost 5 bases, leaving 11 bases of the junction unmatched. Written as DNA, the CDR3 is TGTGCCAGCAGTAAGGTGGCGGGAGCAGGGAACATTCAGTACTTC. Translated, it gives CASSKVAGAGNIQYF.

This clonotype was observed a few times. This chain connects TRBV29-1 to TRBJ2-3; D might be TRBD1 (6 bases). Trimming took off 7 bases at V and 1 base at J, with 9 bases between the two ends. This CDR3 has 12 residues. Germline V CDR1 and CDR2: SQVTM, ANQGSEA. CDR3 nucleotide sequence: TGCAGCGGGGGGCTCGGCACAGATACGCAGTATTTT. This encodes CSGGLGTDTQYF.

This clonotype came up a few times. The CDR3 nucleotides read TGTGCCAGCAGTCTACGGAGGGGCGCCAGGGATAAAAACATTCAGTACTTC. Its translation is CASSLRRGARDKNIQYF. The chain uses TRBV27 and TRBJ2-4; D is possibly TRBD2 (6 bases). Trimming removed 5 bases at V and 4 bases at J, with 21 bases between. The CDR3 has 17 amino acids. Looked up from germline, CDR1 is MNHEY and CDR2 is SMNVEV (reference sequence).

The sample holds one count of this clonotype. This chain joins TRBV7-8 and TRBJ1-1; D perhaps matches TRBD1 (5 bases). Germline V gene lookup returns CDR1 SGHVS and CDR2 FQNEAQ. The CDR3 spans 14 residues. The germline V and J ends were trimmed by 2 bases and 2 bases, with 9 bases remaining between them. CDR3 region: CASSLTGENTEAFF. The CDR3 DNA follows: TGTGCCAGCAGCTTAACAGGAGAAAACACTGAAGCTTTCTTT.